The clone carrying this T cell receptor beta chain was recorded a few times. The antigen remains undetermined. Of the isolated RNA, all was reverse transcribed, and so the sequenced material was expressed TCRB transcripts. Sequenced by immunoSEQ multiplex PCR; TCRdb stores in-frame clones only, minus some. The sample includes nearly 700,000 clones, around 15% seen only once; the top ten take roughly 0.022%. The data stem from a study of beta chain features in type 1 diabetes. Study-wide background: Comparable age, gender and cell yields were observed in patients relative to healthy donors. Roughly 98 million sorted cells were examined across all samples. Regarding the study as a whole: Whether TCRB rearrangement is influenced by HLA type went unresolved here. Moderate yet significant TCRB CDR3 shortening was seen in Type 1 diabetes patients in all four CD4+ subsets.

The CDR3 contains 13 residues. V was clipped by 6 bases and J by 0 bases, with 8 bases between them. Germline-derived CDR1 and CDR2 are MNHNS and SASEGT. A sort by CD45RO/CCR7/CD25/CD127/CD95/CD27 yielded CD4+ naive, central memory, regulatory and stem cell-like memory cells. Sample: naive CD4+ T cells from blood. The chain employs TRBV6-1 and TRBJ1-1, with D perhaps matching TRBD1 (6 bases). This clonotype was obtained from a man aged 18 to 30 with type 1 diabetes. CDR3 protein: CASRGHLNTEAFF. DNA of the CDR3: TGTGCCAGCAGGGGACATCTGAACACTGAAGCTTTCTTT.